The rows below give T cell receptor beta chains drawn from one sample of a study of T-cell memory formation after mild COVID-19. TCRdb itself ran the 5' RACE reads through MiXCR, one entry per CDR3 protein. This sample has approximately 260,000 distinct CDR3 sequences, with approximately 15% found just once. Sequencing was carried out using PBMCs or a T cell subset sorted from them (not recorded which). The receptors here all came from a man aged 18 to 29 who had mild COVID-19 (a few samples of this study predate the infection). Cell type and time point are not known. CDR3s include the opening cysteine and the closing phenylalanine or tryptophan. The D gene is left open where the match is weak. Clone size is given for some rows only: seen once, a few or many times, or a class if the clone is expanded.

D: NA
V: TRBV5-1
size: few
J: TRBJ2-7
CDR3: CASSLGPAGRWYF
DNA: TGCGCCAGCAGCTTGGGTCCGGCAGGGAGGTGGTACTTC

D: NA
V: TRBV6-5
size: NA
J: TRBJ1-2
CDR3: CASSYSMFSLGYTF
DNA: TGTGCCAGCAGTTACTCGATGTTCAGTCTTGGCTACACCTTC

D: TRBD1
V: TRBV6-6
size: few
J: TRBJ2-7
CDR3: CASKEGTGVQQYF
DNA: TGTGCCAGCAAAGAGGGAACAGGGGTCCAGCAGTACTTC

D: NA
V: TRBV3-1
size: NA
J: TRBJ2-7
CDR3: CASSQELLVGYEQYF
DNA: TGTGCCAGCAGCCAAGAACTCCTCGTCGGCTACGAGCAGTACTTC

D: TRBD2
V: TRBV5-1
size: NA
J: TRBJ2-7
CDR3: CASSPSGVPLYEQYF
DNA: TGCGCCAGCAGCCCTAGCGGGGTGCCGTTATACGAGCAGTACTTC

D: NA
V: TRBV20-1
size: NA
J: TRBJ2-1
CDR3: CSASGITGQFF
DNA: TGCAGTGCTAGCGGTATTACCGGGCAGTTCTTC

D: TRBD1
V: TRBV15
size: NA
J: TRBJ1-1
CDR3: CATKQGRETEAFF
DNA: TGTGCCACCAAACAGGGGAGGGAGACTGAAGCTTTCTTT

D: NA
V: TRBV11-2
size: NA
J: TRBJ1-2
CDR3: CASSVGDYGYTF
DNA: TGTGCCAGCAGCGTGGGGGACTATGGCTACACCTTC

D: TRBD2
V: TRBV7-2
size: NA
J: TRBJ2-4
CDR3: CASSSSGGAFYIQYF
DNA: TGTGCCAGCAGCTCTAGCGGGGGGGCCTTTTACATTCAGTACTTC

D: NA
V: TRBV28
size: many
J: TRBJ2-1
CDR3: CASSSQGGQQFF
DNA: TGTGCCAGCAGTTCTCAGGGGGGCCAGCAGTTCTTC

D: NA
V: TRBV29-1
size: NA
J: TRBJ2-1
CDR3: CSVEDGGASSYNEQFF
DNA: TGCAGCGTTGAAGATGGGGGGGCGAGCTCCTACAATGAGCAGTTCTTC

D: TRBD1
V: TRBV29-1
size: NA
J: TRBJ2-2
CDR3: CSVATGEVSGELFF
DNA: TGCAGCGTCGCCACAGGGGAAGTGTCCGGGGAGCTGTTTTTT

D: NA
V: TRBV12-3/TRBV12-4
size: few
J: TRBJ2-2
CDR3: CASSPSRVGELFF
DNA: TGTGCCAGCAGTCCTTCTCGGGTAGGGGAGCTGTTTTTT

D: TRBD2
V: TRBV28
size: many
J: TRBJ2-1
CDR3: CASVGGSSYNEQFF
DNA: TGTGCCAGCGTAGGCGGGAGCTCCTACAATGAGCAGTTCTTC

D: NA
V: TRBV6-1
size: NA
J: TRBJ2-7
CDR3: CASSLIGPYEQYF
DNA: TGTGCCAGCTCTTTAATAGGTCCCTACGAGCAGTACTTC

D: TRBD1
V: TRBV7-2
size: few
J: TRBJ1-2
CDR3: CASSLESQGAPNYGYTF
DNA: TGTGCCAGCAGCTTAGAATCCCAGGGGGCTCCGAACTATGGCTACACCTTC

D: TRBD1
V: TRBV10-3
size: NA
J: TRBJ2-1
CDR3: CAISGWTGKADEQFF
DNA: TGTGCCATCAGTGGTTGGACAGGGAAAGCGGATGAGCAGTTCTTC

D: TRBD2
V: TRBV12-3/TRBV12-4
size: many
J: TRBJ2-1
CDR3: CASSSRTSGGPYNEQFF
DNA: TGTGCCAGCAGTTCTCGGACTAGCGGGGGGCCTTACAATGAGCAGTTCTTC

D: NA
V: TRBV6-4
size: NA
J: TRBJ2-2
CDR3: CASSDGYTGELFF
DNA: TGTGCCAGCAGTGACGGATACACCGGGGAGCTGTTTTTT

D: NA
V: TRBV15
size: NA
J: TRBJ1-5
CDR3: CATSRGGLDQPQHF
DNA: TGTGCCACCAGCAGAGGTGGTCTGGATCAGCCCCAGCATTTT

D: NA
V: TRBV5-1
size: NA
J: TRBJ2-3
CDR3: CASSLGLGDTDTQYF
DNA: TGCGCCAGCAGCTTGGGACTAGGGGACACAGATACGCAGTATTTT

D: NA
V: TRBV27
size: NA
J: TRBJ2-6
CDR3: CASSLRGTTNVLTF
DNA: TGTGCCAGCAGTTTACGTGGGACCACCAACGTCCTGACTTTC

D: TRBD1
V: TRBV7-2
size: many
J: TRBJ1-6
CDR3: CASRGQDVSYNSPLHF
DNA: TGTGCCAGCAGGGGACAGGATGTCTCCTATAATTCACCCCTCCACTTT

D: TRBD2
V: TRBV20-1
size: few
J: TRBJ2-7
CDR3: CSASGGGYEQYF
DNA: TGCAGTGCTAGTGGCGGGGGCTACGAGCAGTACTTC

D: TRBD1
V: TRBV3-1
size: few
J: TRBJ1-1
CDR3: CASSQSPTGFEAFF
DNA: TGTGCCAGCAGCCAAAGCCCGACAGGGTTTGAAGCTTTCTTT

D: TRBD1
V: TRBV7-9
size: NA
J: TRBJ2-3
CDR3: CASSWDRSRTDTQYF
DNA: TGTGCCAGCAGCTGGGACAGGTCTCGCACAGATACGCAGTATTTT

D: NA
V: TRBV29-1
size: NA
J: TRBJ2-1
CDR3: CSAEFRDNEQLF
DNA: TGCAGTGCCGAGTTCCGGGACAATGAGCAGCTCTTC

D: NA
V: TRBV28
size: NA
J: TRBJ2-2
CDR3: CASSLWVGGPGELFF
DNA: TGTGCCAGCAGTTTATGGGTGGGGGGCCCCGGGGAGCTGTTTTTT

D: NA
V: TRBV29-1
size: NA
J: TRBJ2-4
CDR3: CSVAGLGNIQYF
DNA: TGCAGCGTCGCCGGCCTTGGGAACATTCAGTACTTC

D: TRBD1
V: TRBV18
size: few
J: TRBJ2-5
CDR3: CASSPGQGLYQETQYF
DNA: TGTGCCAGCTCACCGGGACAGGGGCTTTACCAAGAGACCCAGTACTTC

D: NA
V: TRBV6-2/TRBV6-3
size: few
J: TRBJ2-3
CDR3: CASSSNGGSQYF
DNA: TGTGCCAGCAGTTCGAACGGCGGGTCGCAGTATTTT

D: TRBD2
V: TRBV7-2
size: few
J: TRBJ2-7
CDR3: CASSLDTSGGYEQYF
DNA: TGTGCCAGCAGCTTGGATACTAGCGGGGGGTACGAGCAGTACTTC

D: NA
V: TRBV12-3/TRBV12-4
size: NA
J: TRBJ1-2
CDR3: CASSFPLNYGYTF
DNA: TGTGCCAGCAGTTTCCCTCTTAACTATGGCTACACCTTC

D: NA
V: TRBV6-6
size: many
J: TRBJ2-7
CDR3: CASTPYGQTYEQYF
DNA: TGTGCCAGCACACCCTACGGGCAGACCTACGAGCAGTACTTC